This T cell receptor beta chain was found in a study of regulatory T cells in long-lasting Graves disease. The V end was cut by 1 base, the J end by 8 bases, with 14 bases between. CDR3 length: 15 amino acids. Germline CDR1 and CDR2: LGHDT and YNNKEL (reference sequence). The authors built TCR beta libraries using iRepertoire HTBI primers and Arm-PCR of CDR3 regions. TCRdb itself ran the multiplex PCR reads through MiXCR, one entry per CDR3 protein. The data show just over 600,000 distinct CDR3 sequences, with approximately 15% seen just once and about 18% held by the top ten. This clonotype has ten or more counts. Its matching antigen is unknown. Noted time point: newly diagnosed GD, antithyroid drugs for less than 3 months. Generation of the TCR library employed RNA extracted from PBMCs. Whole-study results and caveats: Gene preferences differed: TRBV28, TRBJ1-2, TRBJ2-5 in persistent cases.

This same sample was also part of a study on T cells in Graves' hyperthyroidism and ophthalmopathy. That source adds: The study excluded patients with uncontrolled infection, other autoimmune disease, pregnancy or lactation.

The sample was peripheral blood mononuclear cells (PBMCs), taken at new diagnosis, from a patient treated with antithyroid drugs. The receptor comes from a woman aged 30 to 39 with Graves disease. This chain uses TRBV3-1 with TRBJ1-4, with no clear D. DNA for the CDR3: TGTGCCAGCAGCCAAGGGGCATCGACCTCCGAAAAACTGTTTTTT. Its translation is CASSQGASTSEKLFF.